This passage covers 26 T cell receptor beta chains from one sample sequenced in a study of T cells in localized non-small cell lung cancer. TCRdb's table, derived via immunoSEQ multiplex PCR, lists solely in-frame clones and lacks some. The sample yields roughly 58,000 clones, approximately 80% seen once. The sequences come from PBMCs, collected before any cancer treatment. Receptors were obtained from a man aged 40 to 69 with stage II lung adenocarcinoma.

The CDR3 reads CASSSREAISYEQYF. In DNA form, the CDR3 reads TGTGCCAGCAGCTCTCGAGAGGCGATCTCCTACGAGCAGTACTTC. This chain uses TRBV7-2 with TRBJ2-7; D unclear. CDR3 size: 15 residues. V was pared by 4 bases and J by 0 bases, with 13 bases between. CDR1 is SGHTA, CDR2 FQGNSA, per germline.

The chain combines TRBV4-1 with TRBJ2-7; unclear D gene. This CDR3 spans 14 amino acids. The V gene's germline CDR1 is MGHRA and CDR2 YSYEKL. V lost 4 bases, J lost 6 bases, and 16 bases lay in between. The CDR3 region is CASSPSPRTGEQYF. CDR3 DNA sequence: TGCGCCAGCAGCCCCTCCCCCCGTACTGGCGAGCAGTACTTC.

V gene TRBV5-1 combines with J gene TRBJ1-2, with 10 bases identical to TRBD1. The junction had 4 bases not matched to a gene; V was cut back by 0 bases and J by 5 bases. Per germline, CDR1 SGHRS and CDR2 YFSETQ. CDR3 length equals 15 residues. The CDR3 is CASSLGQGAQYGYTF. The CDR3 DNA is TGCGCCAGCAGCTTGGGACAGGGGGCACAGTATGGCTACACCTTC.

V is TRBV7-9 and J is TRBJ2-1; 10 bases match TRBD2. The CDR3 runs 15 residues. The V and J ends lost 5 bases and 8 bases, in that order; junction bases with no gene match: 9. Germline CDR1 and CDR2: SEHNR and FQNEAQ (reference sequence). The CDR3 DNA reads TGTGCCAGCAGCAGGACTAGCGGAGGTTTGGATGAGCAGTTCTTC. The encoded protein is CASSRTSGGLDEQFF.

This clone was recorded a few times. The chain combines TRBV6-5 with TRBJ2-6; no clear D gene. CDR3 length: 16 amino acids. The V end was cut by 4 bases, the J end by 0 bases, with 10 bases between. Germline V gives CDR1 MNHEY, CDR2 SVGAGI. The CDR3 DNA is TGTGCCAGCAGTTCAGATGCGATCTCTGGGGCCAACGTCCTGACTTTC. Translated, it gives CASSSDAISGANVLTF.

This clone has more than one count but fewer than ten. V usage is TRBV6-1 and J usage is TRBJ1-5; 7 positions agree with TRBD1. The CDR3 totals 14 residues. CDR1 is MNHNS, CDR2 SASEGT, per germline. Trimming took 7 bases from V and 3 from J; bases not matched to a gene: 6. The DNA of the CDR3 is TGTGCCAGCACCTTGGGACAGCACAATCAGCCCCAGCATTTT. It is translated as CASTLGQHNQPQHF.

The gene calls are TRBV7-9 and TRBJ1-2; D ambiguous. Between the trimmed V and J ends, which lost 4 bases and 5 bases, there was a span of 8 bases. Per the germline V gene, CDR1 is SEHNR and CDR2 is FQNEAQ (reference sequence). The CDR3 has 12 residues. The CDR3 sequence is CASSSGLYGYTF. The CDR3 region has the DNA TGTGCCAGCAGCTCGGGTCTTTATGGCTACACCTTC.

This rearrangement joins TRBV6-1 to TRBJ1-5; possibly TRBD1 for D (5 bases). Germline loops: CDR1 MNHNS, CDR2 SASEGT. Trimming took 1 base from V and 13 from J, leaving 11 bases between them. The CDR3 is made up of 12 amino acids. The CDR3 DNA is TGTGCCAGCAGTGAAGGAGGGGCTTCTCAGCATTTT. Protein sequence: CASSEGGASQHF.

The chain couples TRBV11-2 to TRBJ2-7; 8 bases fit TRBD1. The CDR3 sequence is 15 residues long. Unmatched junction bases numbered 7, after V lost 1 base and J lost 5 bases. CDR1 and CDR2 (germline): SGHAT, FQNNGV. CDR3 residues: CASSLAGRGPHEQYF. The DNA for the CDR3 is TGTGCCAGCAGCTTAGCAGGCAGGGGGCCCCACGAGCAGTACTTC.

The chain has TRBV11-3 and TRBJ2-7, with 10 bases lining up with TRBD1. CDR1 is SGHNT, CDR2 YENEEA, per germline. The V segment lost 5 bases and the J segment 2 bases; nucleotides outside the gene matches: 3. CDR3 size: 14 residues. The CDR3 spells CASSPGTGAYEQYF. The CDR3 DNA sequence: TGTGCCAGCAGCCCCGGGACAGGGGCCTACGAGCAGTACTTC.

The table lists this clone with a count of one. The J gene is TRBJ1-2, the V gene TRBV6-5; D is unclear. This CDR3 region has 13 residues. Germline loops: CDR1 MNHEY, CDR2 SVGAGI. Trimming pared 6 bases from V and 8 bases from J, leaving 16 bases between. CDR3 DNA: TGTGCCAGCAGCGAGTCGGGATTTGACGGCTACACCTTC. This codes for CASSESGFDGYTF.

The chain couples TRBV19 to TRBJ2-3; no firm D call. The CDR3 has 12 amino acids. CDR1 LNHDA and CDR2 SQIVND come from the germline V gene (reference sequence). V was shortened by 2 bases and J by 3 bases, with 3 bases between the two germline ends. CDR3 bases: TGTGCCAGTAGTATAAGTACAGATACGCAGTATTTT. Its translation is CASSISTDTQYF.

This chain links TRBV19 with TRBJ2-7; 14 nucleotides agree with TRBD2. The V segment lost 6 bases and the J segment 6 bases; nucleotides outside the gene matches: 10. The CDR3 totals 16 residues. Germline lookup yields CDR1 LNHDA and CDR2 SQIVND (reference sequence). For the CDR3, the DNA is TGTGCCAGTAGATCGACTAGCGGGAGGGCCGGTGGCGAGCAGTACTTC. Amino acid sequence: CASRSTSGRAGGEQYF.

The chain uses TRBV7-8 and TRBJ1-5; possibly TRBD1 for D (6 bases). Looked up from germline, CDR1 is SGHVS and CDR2 is FQNEAQ. The CDR3 sequence is 15 residues long. The ends were cut back, 4 bases at V and 5 bases at J, with 15 bases in the middle. CDR3 loop: CASSSRRDKDQPQHF. In DNA form, the CDR3 reads TGTGCCAGCAGCTCTCGTCGGGACAAAGATCAGCCCCAGCATTTT.

This chain connects TRBV30 to TRBJ1-2; D is ambiguous. Germline V gene sequence: CDR1 GTSNPN, CDR2 SVGIG (reference sequence). There are 13 residues in the CDR3. The V end lost 2 bases, the J end lost 3 bases, and 10 bases lay between the germline ends. In nucleotides, the CDR3 is TGTGCCTGGAGTAGGATTCCCGACTATGGCTACACCTTC. Translated, it gives CAWSRIPDYGYTF.

This rearrangement joins TRBV6-1 to TRBJ1-5; D unresolved. V was trimmed by 2 bases and J by 0 bases, leaving 8 bases between them. Germline lookup yields CDR1 MNHNS and CDR2 SASEGT. The CDR3 is 15 amino acids. The CDR3 reads CASSESVPSNQPQHF. The DNA for the CDR3 is TGTGCCAGCAGTGAATCCGTTCCTAGCAATCAGCCCCAGCATTTT.

The chain employs TRBV30 and TRBJ1-1; 9 nucleotides align to TRBD1. The CDR3 covers 12 residues. With V trimmed by 8 bases and J by 4 bases, 5 bases remained unmatched. Germline assignment: CDR1 GTSNPN and CDR2 SVGIG (reference sequence). CDR3 protein: CAGTGGITEAFF. The DNA of the CDR3 is TGTGCCGGAACAGGGGGCATCACTGAAGCTTTCTTT.

The chain employs TRBV5-4 and TRBJ2-1; 8 positions match TRBD1. V shed 5 bases, J shed 7 bases, and the junction held 5 bases outside the gene matches. The CDR3 runs 13 residues. CDR1 is SGHNT and CDR2 is YYREEE in the germline V gene (reference sequence). CDR3 amino acids: CASRQGAENEQFF. DNA for the CDR3: TGTGCCAGCAGGCAGGGGGCAGAGAATGAGCAGTTCTTC.

This clone was seen a handful of times. V and J are TRBV2 and TRBJ1-5, with D uncertain. CDR3 length: 15 amino acids. The germline V gene has CDR1 SNHLY and CDR2 FYNNEI. Trimming pared 4 bases from V and 1 base from J, leaving 11 bases between. The CDR3 sequence: CASSVRGSSNQPQHF. CDR3 DNA sequence: TGTGCCAGCAGTGTAAGAGGGTCGAGCAATCAGCCCCAGCATTTT.

This chain joins TRBV29-1 and TRBJ2-7, with TRBD2 matching over 9 bases. V lost 4 bases and J lost 7; bases outside the gene matches: 8. The CDR3 is 13 amino acids. CDR1 is SQVTM, CDR2 ANQGSEA, per germline. In nucleotides, the CDR3 is TGCAGCGTTGCGGCGGGAGGGCCGGGAGAGCAGTACTTC. Amino acid sequence: CSVAAGGPGEQYF.

The chain employs TRBV5-1 and TRBJ2-1; 7 bases agree with TRBD1. CDR1 SGHRS and CDR2 YFSETQ come from the germline V gene. The CDR3 spans 15 residues. V lost 4 bases, J lost 6 bases, and 10 bases stayed unmatched. As DNA, the CDR3 is TGCGCCAGCAGCCTGGACAGGAGCGGACTCAATGAGCAGTTCTTC. Protein product: CASSLDRSGLNEQFF.

The V and J genes are TRBV9 and TRBJ2-3, with a possible D match to TRBD1 (6 bases). The CDR3 spans 16 residues. V lost 3 bases, J lost 7 bases, and 21 bases lay in between. CDR1 is SGDLS and CDR2 is YYNGEE in the germline V gene. The CDR3 region has the DNA TGTGCCAGCAGCGCCCAACAGGGAATAAGATTCAATACGCAGTATTTT. Amino acid sequence: CASSAQQGIRFNTQYF.

The chain joins TRBV4-1 to TRBJ1-2; 9 bases line up with TRBD1. The CDR3 contains 13 residues. Germline trimming cut 5 bases from V and 6 bases from J; bases unmatched to any gene: 4. CDR1 and CDR2 from the germline V gene are MGHRA and YSYEKL. The CDR3 sequence: CASSFTGGDGYTF. The DNA for the CDR3 is TGCGCCAGCAGCTTCACAGGGGGCGATGGCTACACCTTC.

This chain links TRBV29-1 with TRBJ1-2, with 7 bases matching TRBD1. The CDR3 has 14 amino acids. Trimming removed 0 bases from V and 8 bases from J; junction bases left unmatched: 9. Germline CDR1 SQVTM, CDR2 ANQGSEA. The CDR3 loop is CSVEDRQGSGGYTF. The CDR3 nucleotides are TGCAGCGTTGAAGATAGACAGGGCTCCGGCGGCTACACCTTC. Full variable domain (missing parts from reference TRBV29-1 and TRBJ1-2): SAVISQKPSRDICQRGTSLTIQCQVDSQVTMMFWYRQQPGQSLTLIATANQGSEATYESGFVIDKFPISRPNLTFSTLTVSNMSPEDSSIYLCSVEDRQGSGGYTFGSGTRLTVV.

The chain has TRBV4-1 and TRBJ1-1; tentative D call: TRBD1 (5 bases). CDR3 length: 13 amino acids. V gave up 1 base and J gave up 10 bases, with 13 bases separating them. CDR1 is MGHRA and CDR2 is YSYEKL in the germline V gene. The CDR3 sequence: CASSQGGLFRAFF. The CDR3 DNA reads TGCGCCAGCAGCCAAGGGGGCCTTTTTAGAGCTTTCTTT.

CDR3 DNA sequence: TGTGCCAGCAGCGGTGGGACGGATAAACCTTACAATGAGCAGTTCTTC. Translated: CASSGGTDKPYNEQFF. This chain connects TRBV7-9 to TRBJ2-1; the D gene could be TRBD1 or TRBD2 (5 bases each). Germline CDR1 and CDR2: SEHNR and FQNEAQ (reference sequence). V gave up 5 bases and J gave up 4 bases, with 18 bases separating them. This CDR3 is 16 amino acids long.